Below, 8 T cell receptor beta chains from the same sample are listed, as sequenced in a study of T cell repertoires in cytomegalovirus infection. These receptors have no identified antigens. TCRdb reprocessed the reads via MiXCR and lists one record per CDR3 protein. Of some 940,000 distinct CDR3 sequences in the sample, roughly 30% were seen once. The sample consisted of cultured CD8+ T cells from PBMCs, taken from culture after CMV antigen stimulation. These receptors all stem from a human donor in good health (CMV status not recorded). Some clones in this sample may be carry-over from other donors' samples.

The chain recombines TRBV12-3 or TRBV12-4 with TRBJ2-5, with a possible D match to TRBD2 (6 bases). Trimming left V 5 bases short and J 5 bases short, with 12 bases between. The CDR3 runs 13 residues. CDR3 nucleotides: TGTGCCAGCAGTCCCCGCGCGGGGGAGACCCAGTACTTC. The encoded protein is CASSPRAGETQYF.

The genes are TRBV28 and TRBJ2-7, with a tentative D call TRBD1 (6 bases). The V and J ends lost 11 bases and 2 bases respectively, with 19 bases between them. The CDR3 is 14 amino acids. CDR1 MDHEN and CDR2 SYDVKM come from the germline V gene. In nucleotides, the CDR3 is TGTGCCTGCACCCACGGGGACAAACCCTACGAGCAGTACGTC. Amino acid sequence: CACTHGDKPYEQYV.

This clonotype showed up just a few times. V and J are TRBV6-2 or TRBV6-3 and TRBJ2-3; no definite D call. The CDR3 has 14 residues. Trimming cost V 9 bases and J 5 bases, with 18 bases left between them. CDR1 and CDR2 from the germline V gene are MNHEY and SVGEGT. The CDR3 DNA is TGTGCCAGTAGGCCAGGCAATTTTCTAGATACGCAGTATTTT. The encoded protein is CASRPGNFLDTQYF.

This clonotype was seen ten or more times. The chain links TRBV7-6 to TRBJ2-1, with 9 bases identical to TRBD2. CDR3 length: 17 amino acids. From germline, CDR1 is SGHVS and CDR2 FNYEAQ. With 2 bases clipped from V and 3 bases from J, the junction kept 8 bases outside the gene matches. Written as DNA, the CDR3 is TGTGCCAGCAGCTTATTGTCTAGCGGGACCTACTACAATGAGCAGTTCTTC. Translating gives CASSLLSSGTYYNEQFF.

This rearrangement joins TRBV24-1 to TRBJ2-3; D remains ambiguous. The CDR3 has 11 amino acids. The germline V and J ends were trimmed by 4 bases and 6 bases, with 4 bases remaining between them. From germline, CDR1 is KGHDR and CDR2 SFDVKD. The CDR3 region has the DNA TGTGCCACCAGTGAGTTGGATACGCAGTATTTT. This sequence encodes CATSELDTQYF.

CDR3 bases: TGTGCCAGCAGGTGGGATCTTCAAGAGACCCAGTACTTC. It encodes CASRWDLQETQYF. The genes are TRBV7-2 and TRBJ2-5; D is ambiguous. The CDR3 extends over 13 amino acids. Per germline, CDR1 SGHTA and CDR2 FQGNSA. V was shortened by 6 bases and J by 2 bases, with 10 bases between the two germline ends.

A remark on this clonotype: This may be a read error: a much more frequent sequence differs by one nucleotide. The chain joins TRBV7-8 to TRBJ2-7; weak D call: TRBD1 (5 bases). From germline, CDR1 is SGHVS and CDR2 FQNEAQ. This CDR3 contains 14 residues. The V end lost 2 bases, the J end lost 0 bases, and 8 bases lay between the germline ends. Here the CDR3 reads CASSLRTHSYEQYV. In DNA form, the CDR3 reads TGTGCCAGCAGCTTAAGGACACACTCCTACGAGCAGTACGTC.

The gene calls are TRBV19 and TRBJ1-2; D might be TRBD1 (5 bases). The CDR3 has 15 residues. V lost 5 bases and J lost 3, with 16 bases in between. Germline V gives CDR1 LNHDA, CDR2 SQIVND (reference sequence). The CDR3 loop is CASSPWDGHHYGYTF. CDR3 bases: TGTGCCAGTAGTCCATGGGACGGACACCACTATGGCTACACCTTC.